This record covers a single T cell receptor (beta chain). Its antigen is unknown. These data are taken from a study of cytomegalovirus exposure and HLA in healthy donors. The study, taken as a whole, reports: It was reported that the classifier diagnosed cytomegalovirus status with high specificity and sensitivity in both the original and validation cohorts. The authors enumerated over 150 TCR beta chains as linked to cytomegalovirus. It was found in a later analysis that first-cohort TCR clusters tended to co-occur in the approximately 130 validation repertoires. It was confirmed in vitro that three of the CMV-associated chains were specific for CMV antigens.

Germline CDR1 SNHLY, CDR2 FYNNEI. V was clipped by 6 bases and J by 0 bases; unmatched bases: 5. The CDR3 covers 14 residues. Sequencing was performed with immunoSEQ multiplex PCR; in TCRdb, only in-frame clones are kept and a portion is missing. The table has about 160,000 clones, approximately 96% seen once; the top ten hold around 0.9%. The clonotype was recovered from a young woman in good health and CMV-seronegative. This chain uses TRBV2 with TRBJ2-7, with 7 positions matching TRBD2. What was sequenced was PBMCs. CDR3 region: CASRAGVTSYEQYF. The CDR3 DNA reads TGTGCCAGCAGGGCGGGGGTTACCTCCTACGAGCAGTACTTC.